Listed below are T cell receptor beta chains from one sample, sequenced in a study of shared clonotypes between healthy human individuals. Assay used: immunoSEQ multiplex PCR; TCRdb lists only in-frame clones, some missing. The repertoire holds a few hundred thousand clones, with 95% to 97% as singletons. The sequencing sample was made of memory CD8+ T cells sorted from blood. These receptors came from a man aged 30 to 39 in good health. Each CDR3 is given with its conserved first and last residue. D genes are given only for firm matches. Expanded clones get a size class; other rows say once, few or many, or leave the size out.

clone_size d_call j_call v_call cdr3_nt cdr3_aa
once TRBD1 TRBJ1-4 TRBV28 TGTGCCAGCAGTTTCACAGGGGACGAAAAACTGTTTTTT CASSFTGDEKLFF
NA NA TRBJ1-6 TRBV7-2 TGTGCCAGCAGCTTGTTAGGGGGTCGTAATTCACCCCTCCACTTT CASSLLGGRNSPLHF
NA NA TRBJ1-2 TRBV6-4 TGTGCCAGCAGTGACTCCCAGAGATTACAGGGAATCTATGGCTACACCTTC CASSDSQRLQGIYGYTF
NA TRBD1 TRBJ1-3 TRBV5-6 TGTGCCAGCAGCTTGGCGGGACAGGGGGCATCTGGAAACACCATATATTTT CASSLAGQGASGNTIYF
NA NA TRBJ2-7 TRBV5-4 TGTGCCAGCAGCACGGACGGGACTGGCTACGAGCAGTACTTC CASSTDGTGYEQYF
NA TRBD2 TRBJ2-5 TRBV5-1 TGCGCCAGCAGCCCAGGGACTATCCAAGAGACCCAGTACTTC CASSPGTIQETQYF
NA NA TRBJ2-5 TRBV30 TGTGCCTGGAGTGTCACCCGAGGGACAATCCAAGAGACCCAGTACTTC CAWSVTRGTIQETQYF
NA TRBD2 TRBJ2-7 TRBV10-2 TGCGCCAGCACCCTGGCGGCTAGCGGGAGGGCCGGGGAGCAGTACTTC CASTLAASGRAGEQYF
NA TRBD1 TRBJ1-5 TRBV28 TGTGCCAGCAGTTTAACGACAGGGGGCGGACAGCCCCAGCATTTT CASSLTTGGGQPQHF
few TRBD1 TRBJ1-2 TRBV27 TGTGCCAGCAGTCGGACAGGGGATAACTATGGCTACACCTTC CASSRTGDNYGYTF
NA TRBD1 TRBJ1-3 TRBV30 TGTGCCTGGAGCAAACGGGGGCAGGGGGCCAACACCATATATTTT CAWSKRGQGANTIYF
NA NA TRBJ2-1 TRBV5-6 TGTGCCAGCAGCCGACAGTACAATGAGCAGTTCTTC CASSRQYNEQFF
NA NA TRBJ1-1 TRBV10-1 TGCGCCAGCCGTCGACAGTTAGACACTGAAGCTTTCTTT CASRRQLDTEAFF
NA NA TRBJ2-3 TRBV30 TGTGCCTGGATTGCGGCCAGCCAATACCCCACAGATACGCAGTATTTT CAWIAASQYPTDTQYF
NA NA TRBJ2-7 TRBV7-2 TGTGCCAGCAGCTTAGCGAGCTCCTACGAGCAGTACTTC CASSLASSYEQYF
NA NA TRBJ1-5 TRBV21-1 TGTGCCAGCAGCATTCTGACAGGACCCAATCAGCCCCAGCATTTT CASSILTGPNQPQHF